Sequencing of this T cell receptor beta chain was carried out in a study of OX40 agonist ivuxolimab in advanced cancers. After removal of 0 bases from V and 12 bases from J, the junction contained 17 bases not matched to a gene. CDR1 is KGHSY, CDR2 FQNENV, per germline. This CDR3 has 17 amino acids. TCRdb keeps only in-frame clones here, not all; method: immunoSEQ multiplex PCR. Of 46,000 or so clones in the sample, around 86% were seen once. This clone was detected ten times or more. This receptor was obtained from an adult with an advanced solid tumor such as melanoma, head and neck, liver or kidney cancer. The chain joins TRBV16 to TRBJ2-7, with 10 nucleotides matching TRBD2. The sequencing used CD4+ or CD8+ T cells sorted from blood, collected in a trial of the OX40 agonist ivuxolimab. The CDR3 sequence is CASSQSIYRLAGSPGYF. The CDR3 bases are TGTGCCAGCAGCCAATCGATTTATAGACTAGCGGGCTCTCCGGGGTACTTC.